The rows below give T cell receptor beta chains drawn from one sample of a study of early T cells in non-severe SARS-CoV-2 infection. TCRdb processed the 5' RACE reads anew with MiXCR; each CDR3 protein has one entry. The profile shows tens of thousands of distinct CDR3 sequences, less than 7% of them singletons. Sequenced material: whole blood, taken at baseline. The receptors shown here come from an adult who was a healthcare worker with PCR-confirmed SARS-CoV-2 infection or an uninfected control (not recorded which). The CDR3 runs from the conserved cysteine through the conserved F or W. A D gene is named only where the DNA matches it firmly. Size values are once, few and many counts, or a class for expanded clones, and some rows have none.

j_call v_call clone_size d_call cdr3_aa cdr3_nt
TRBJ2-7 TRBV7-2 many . CASSQVIHEQYF TGTGCCAGCAGCCAAGTAATCCACGAGCAGTACTTC
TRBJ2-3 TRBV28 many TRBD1 CASSWPPIGQGKDTQYF TGTGCCAGCAGTTGGCCACCTATTGGACAGGGGAAGGATACGCAGTATTTT
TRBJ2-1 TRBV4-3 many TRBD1 CASSQGQGYNEQFF TGCGCCAGCAGCCAAGGACAGGGGTACAATGAGCAGTTCTTC
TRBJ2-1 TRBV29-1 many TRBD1 CSAGALTGDLYNEQFF TGCAGCGCCGGCGCCCTTACAGGGGATCTTTACAATGAGCAGTTCTTC
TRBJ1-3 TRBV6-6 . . CASRPTGTSGNTIYF TGTGCCAGCAGACCTACAGGGACCTCTGGAAACACCATATATTTT
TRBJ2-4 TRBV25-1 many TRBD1 CASSALDRGIQYF TGTGCCAGCAGTGCTTTGGACAGGGGTATTCAGTACTTC
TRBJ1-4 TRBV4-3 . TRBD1 CASSQDSAGGGEKLFF TGCGCCAGCAGCCAAGATTCGGCAGGGGGTGGTGAAAAACTGTTTTTT
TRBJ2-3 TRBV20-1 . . CSATIGDTQYF TGCAGTGCTACTATCGGAGATACGCAGTATTTT
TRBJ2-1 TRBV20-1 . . CSAKDSGRLLFF TGCAGTGCTAAAGACTCGGGACGCCTGCTGTTCTTC
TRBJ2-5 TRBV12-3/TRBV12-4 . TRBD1 CASSSLDRGTLETQYF TGTGCCAGCAGTTCCCTCGACAGGGGGACCTTAGAGACCCAGTACTTC
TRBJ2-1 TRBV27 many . CASSPSSFQGSSYNEQFF TGTGCCAGCAGTCCGAGCTCATTCCAGGGCAGCTCCTACAATGAGCAGTTCTTC
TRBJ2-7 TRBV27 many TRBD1 CASSLPGQGYEQYF TGTGCCAGCAGTTTACCTGGACAGGGCTACGAGCAGTACTTC
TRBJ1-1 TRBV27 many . CASGRTEAFF TGTGCCAGCGGAAGGACTGAAGCTTTCTTT
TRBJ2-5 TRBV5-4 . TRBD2 CASSFGGLWTQYF TGTGCCAGCAGCTTCGGGGGGTTGTGGACCCAGTACTTC
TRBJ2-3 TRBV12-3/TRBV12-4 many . CASSHRRGDTQYF TGTGCCAGCAGTCACCGCCGTGGAGATACGCAGTATTTT
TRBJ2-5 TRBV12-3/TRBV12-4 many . CASRGATTMPTQYF TGTGCCAGCAGGGGGGCGACAACGATGCCGACCCAGTACTTC
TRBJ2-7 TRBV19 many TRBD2 CASSKGLAGVSEQYF TGTGCCAGTAGTAAGGGACTAGCGGGAGTCAGCGAGCAGTACTTC
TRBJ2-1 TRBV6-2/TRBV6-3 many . CASVSRETSYNEQFF TGTGCCAGCGTTTCCAGGGAGACCTCCTACAATGAGCAGTTCTTC
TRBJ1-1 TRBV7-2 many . CASSLTRDSEAFF TGTGCCAGCAGCTTGACTAGGGATTCCGAAGCTTTCTTT
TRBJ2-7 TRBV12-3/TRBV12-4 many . CASSPGGLAYEQYF TGTGCCAGCAGTCCAGGGGGACTAGCCTACGAGCAGTACTTC
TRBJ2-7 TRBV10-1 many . CATGDSSYEQYF TGCGCCACCGGAGACAGCTCCTACGAGCAGTACTTC
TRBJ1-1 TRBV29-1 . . CSVVQGTTEAFF TGCAGCGTTGTGCAGGGGACGACTGAAGCTTTCTTT
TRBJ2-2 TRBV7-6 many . CASSPRALNTGELFF TGTGCCAGCAGCCCAAGAGCGCTGAACACCGGGGAGCTGTTTTTT
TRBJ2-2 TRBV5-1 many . CASSSSETRSLGELFF TGCGCCAGCAGCTCCTCCGAGACTAGGAGCCTCGGGGAGCTGTTTTTT
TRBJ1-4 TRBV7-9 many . CASSLVIGSLNEKLFF TGTGCCAGCAGCTTAGTTATCGGGAGCCTCAATGAAAAACTGTTTTTT
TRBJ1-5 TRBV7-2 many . CASSLVRSSEGNQPQHF TGTGCCAGCAGCCTAGTTCGGTCGAGTGAGGGCAATCAGCCCCAGCATTTT
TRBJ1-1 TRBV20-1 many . CSAPRDSNTEAFF TGCAGTGCTCCCCGGGATTCGAACACTGAAGCTTTCTTT
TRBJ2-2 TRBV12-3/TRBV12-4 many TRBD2 CASSRTSGRGAGELFF TGTGCCAGCAGCAGGACTAGCGGGAGAGGGGCCGGGGAGCTGTTTTTT
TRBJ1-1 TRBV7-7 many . CASSENLHTEAFF TGTGCCAGCAGCGAAAACCTACACACTGAAGCTTTCTTT
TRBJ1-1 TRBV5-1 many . CASTPSLRAEGEAFF TGCGCCAGCACTCCGTCACTAAGGGCCGAAGGGGAAGCTTTCTTT
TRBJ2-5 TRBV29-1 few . CSPGGTACF TGCAGCCCCGGCGGGACGGCGTGTTTC
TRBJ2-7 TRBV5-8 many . CASSLGLDLSYEQYF TGTGCCAGCAGCCTTGGTTTGGACCTCTCCTACGAGCAGTACTTC
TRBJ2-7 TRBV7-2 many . CASSLRTIYEQYF TGTGCCAGCAGCCTCCGGACTATCTACGAGCAGTACTTC
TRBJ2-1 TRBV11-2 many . CASSLESWGRGTYNEQFF TGTGCCAGCAGCTTAGAGAGTTGGGGCAGGGGCACCTACAATGAGCAGTTCTTC
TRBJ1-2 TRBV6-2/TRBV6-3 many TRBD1 CASSYGTGKVGGYTF TGTGCCAGCAGTTACGGGACAGGGAAGGTCGGCGGCTACACCTTC
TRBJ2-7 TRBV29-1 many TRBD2 CSVEGGADSYEQYF TGCAGCGTTGAGGGAGGGGCCGACTCCTACGAGCAGTACTTC
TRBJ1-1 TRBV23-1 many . CASNPGPIRGTEAFF TGCGCCAGCAACCCGGGCCCAATTAGGGGCACTGAAGCTTTCTTT
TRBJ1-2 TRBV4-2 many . CASSQDPHARRYGYTF TGTGCCAGCAGCCAAGACCCACATGCTCGTAGATATGGCTACACCTTC
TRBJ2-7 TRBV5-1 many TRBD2 CASTLGGAGPNYEQYF TGCGCCAGCACCCTCGGGGGGGCAGGGCCCAACTACGAGCAGTACTTC
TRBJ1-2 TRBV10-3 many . CAITGEGNGYTF TGTGCCATCACCGGCGAAGGGAATGGCTACACCTTC
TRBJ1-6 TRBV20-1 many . CSAKTREDNSPLHF TGCAGTGCTAAGACCAGGGAGGATAATTCACCCCTCCACTTT
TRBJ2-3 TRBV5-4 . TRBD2 CASSLGASGSTDTQYF TGTGCCAGCAGCTTGGGGGCTAGCGGTTCCACAGATACGCAGTATTTT
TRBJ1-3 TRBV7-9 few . CASSSTEGNTIYF TGTGCCAGCAGCTCTACGGAGGGAAACACCATATATTTT
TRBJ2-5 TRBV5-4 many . CASSFPGQETQYF TGTGCCAGCAGCTTTCCAGGGCAAGAGACCCAGTACTTC
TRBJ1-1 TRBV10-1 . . CASRGTPMNTEAFF TGCGCCAGCAGAGGGACACCGATGAACACTGAAGCTTTCTTT
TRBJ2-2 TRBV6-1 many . CASSEAWGGANTGELFF TGTGCCAGCAGTGAAGCTTGGGGAGGCGCGAACACCGGGGAGCTGTTTTTT
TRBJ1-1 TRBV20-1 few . CSARDAAVNTEAFF TGCAGTGCTAGAGATGCAGCTGTGAACACTGAAGCTTTCTTT
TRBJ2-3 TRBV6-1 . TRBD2 CASRTGSGSGADTQYF TGTGCCAGCAGAACAGGTAGCGGGAGTGGCGCAGATACGCAGTATTTT
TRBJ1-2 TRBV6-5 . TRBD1 CASSRGTGVSYGYTF TGTGCCAGCAGCCGGGGCACAGGGGTTTCCTATGGCTACACCTTC
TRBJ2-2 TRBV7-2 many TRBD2 CASSRSGGATGELFF TGTGCCAGCAGCCGGAGCGGGGGGGCTACCGGGGAGCTGTTTTTT
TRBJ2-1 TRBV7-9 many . CASSSLGGYNEQFF TGTGCCAGCAGCTCCCTTGGGGGCTACAATGAGCAGTTCTTC
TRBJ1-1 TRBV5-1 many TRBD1 CASRPTLGGPNTEAFF TGCGCCAGCAGGCCTACCTTAGGGGGCCCGAACACTGAAGCTTTCTTT
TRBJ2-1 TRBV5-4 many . CASRSLYVQNNEQFF TGTGCCAGCAGGAGCTTGTACGTACAGAACAATGAGCAGTTCTTC